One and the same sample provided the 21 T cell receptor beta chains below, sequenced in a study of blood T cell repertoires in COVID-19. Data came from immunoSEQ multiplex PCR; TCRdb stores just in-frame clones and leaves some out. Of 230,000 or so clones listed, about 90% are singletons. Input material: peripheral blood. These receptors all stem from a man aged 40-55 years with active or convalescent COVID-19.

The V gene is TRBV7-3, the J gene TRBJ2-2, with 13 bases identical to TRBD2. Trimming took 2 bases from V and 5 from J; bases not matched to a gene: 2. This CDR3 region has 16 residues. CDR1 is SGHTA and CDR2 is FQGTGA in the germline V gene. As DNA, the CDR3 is TGTGCCAGCAGCTTAGGGGGACTAGCGGGAACCGGGGAGCTGTTTTTT. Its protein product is CASSLGGLAGTGELFF.

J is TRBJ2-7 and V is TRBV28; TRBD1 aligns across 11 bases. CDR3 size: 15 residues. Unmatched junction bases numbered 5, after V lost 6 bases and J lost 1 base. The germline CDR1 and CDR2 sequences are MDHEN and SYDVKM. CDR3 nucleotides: TGTGCCAGCAGCCTAGGACAGGGGGCTTCCTACGAGCAGTACTTC. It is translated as CASSLGQGASYEQYF.

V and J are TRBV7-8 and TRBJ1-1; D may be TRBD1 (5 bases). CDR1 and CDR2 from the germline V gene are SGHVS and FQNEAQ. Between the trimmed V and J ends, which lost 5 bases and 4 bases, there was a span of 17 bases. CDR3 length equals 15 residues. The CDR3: CASSPIQGLGTEAFF. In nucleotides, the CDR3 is TGTGCCAGCAGCCCTATTCAGGGACTGGGCACTGAAGCTTTCTTT.

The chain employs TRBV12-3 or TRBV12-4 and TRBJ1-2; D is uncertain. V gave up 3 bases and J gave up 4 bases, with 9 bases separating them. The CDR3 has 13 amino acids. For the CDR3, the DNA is TGTGCCAGCAGTTTGTCACAGCCCTATGGCTACACCTTC. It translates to CASSLSQPYGYTF.

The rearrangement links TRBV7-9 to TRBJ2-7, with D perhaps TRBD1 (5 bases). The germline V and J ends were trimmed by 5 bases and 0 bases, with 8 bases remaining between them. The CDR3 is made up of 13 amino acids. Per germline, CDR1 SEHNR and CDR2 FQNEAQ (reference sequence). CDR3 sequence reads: CASSTGLSYEQYF. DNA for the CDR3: TGTGCCAGCAGCACAGGCCTCTCCTACGAGCAGTACTTC.

CDR3 region: CASSPDQTGLYEQYF. CDR3 DNA sequence: TGTGCCAGCAGCCCGGACCAGACAGGGCTCTACGAGCAGTACTTC. The genes are TRBV5-4 and TRBJ2-7; 7 nucleotides match TRBD1. The V and J ends lost 4 bases and 3 bases, in that order; junction bases with no gene match: 10. CDR1 is SGHNT, CDR2 YYREEE, per germline (reference sequence). The CDR3 spans 15 residues.

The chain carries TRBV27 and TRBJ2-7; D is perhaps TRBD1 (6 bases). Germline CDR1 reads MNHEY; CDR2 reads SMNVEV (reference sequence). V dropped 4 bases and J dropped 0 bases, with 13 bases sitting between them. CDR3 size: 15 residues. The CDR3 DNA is TGTGCCAGCAGTTCCCTTCTGACAGGCTCCTACGAGCAGTACTTC. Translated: CASSSLLTGSYEQYF.

The DNA for the CDR3 is TGTGCCAGCAGCTTAGAACAAAACAACGAGCAGTACTTC. This sequence encodes CASSLEQNNEQYF. J is TRBJ2-7 and V is TRBV7-6; the D is unclear. With 1 base removed from V and 5 bases from J, the gap between germline ends came to 9 bases. Germline V gene lookup returns CDR1 SGHVS and CDR2 FNYEAQ. This CDR3 is built from 13 residues. The full variable domain, its missing parts supplied by reference TRBV7-6 and TRBJ2-7, is GAGVSQSPRYKVTKRGQDVALRCDPISGHVSLYWYRQALGQGPEFLTYFNYEAQQDKSGLPNDRFSAERPEGSISTLTIQRTEQRDSAMYRCASSLEQNNEQYFGPGTRLTVT.

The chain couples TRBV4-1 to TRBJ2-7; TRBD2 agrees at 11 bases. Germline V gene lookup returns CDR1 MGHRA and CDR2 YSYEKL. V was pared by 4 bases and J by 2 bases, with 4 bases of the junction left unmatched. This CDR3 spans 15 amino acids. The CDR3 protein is CASSLDSGRAYEQYF. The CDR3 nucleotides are TGCGCCAGCAGCCTCGATAGCGGGAGGGCCTACGAGCAGTACTTC.

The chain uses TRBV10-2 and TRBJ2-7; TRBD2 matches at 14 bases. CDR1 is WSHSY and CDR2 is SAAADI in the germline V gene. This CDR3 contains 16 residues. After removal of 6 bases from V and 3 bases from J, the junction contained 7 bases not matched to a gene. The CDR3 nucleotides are TGCGCCAGCAGGGGTGGACTAGCGGGGGGTAACTACGAGCAGTACTTC. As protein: CASRGGLAGGNYEQYF.

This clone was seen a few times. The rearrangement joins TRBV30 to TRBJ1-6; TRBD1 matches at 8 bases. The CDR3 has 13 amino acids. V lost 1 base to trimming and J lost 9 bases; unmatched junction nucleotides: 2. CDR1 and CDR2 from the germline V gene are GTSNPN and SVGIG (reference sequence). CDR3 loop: CAWSEDRVSPLHF. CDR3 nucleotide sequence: TGTGCCTGGAGTGAGGACAGGGTTTCACCCCTCCACTTT.

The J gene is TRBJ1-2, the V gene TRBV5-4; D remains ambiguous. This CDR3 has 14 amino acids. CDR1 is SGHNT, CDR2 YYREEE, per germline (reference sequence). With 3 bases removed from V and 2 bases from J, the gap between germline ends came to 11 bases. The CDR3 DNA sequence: TGTGCCAGCAGCTCCCCTACAGAGAACTATGGCTACACCTTC. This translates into CASSSPTENYGYTF. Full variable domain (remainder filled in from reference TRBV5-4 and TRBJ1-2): ETGVTQSPTHLIKTRGQQVTLRCSSQSGHNTVSWYQQALGQGPQFIFQYYREEENGRGNFPPRFSGLQFPNYSSELNVNALELDDSALYLCASSSPTENYGYTFGSGTRLTVV.

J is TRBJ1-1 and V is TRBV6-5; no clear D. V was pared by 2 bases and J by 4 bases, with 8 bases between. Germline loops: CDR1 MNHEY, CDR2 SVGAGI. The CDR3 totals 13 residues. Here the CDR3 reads CASSYTSGTEAFF. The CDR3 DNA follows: TGTGCCAGCAGTTACACGTCAGGCACTGAAGCTTTCTTT.

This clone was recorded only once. The CDR3, as DNA: TGCAGTGCTAGTAATGCGGGTCGGACGGGGAATGAAAAACTGTTTTTT. Its translation: CSASNAGRTGNEKLFF. V usage is TRBV20-1 and J usage is TRBJ1-4; D remains ambiguous. Looked up from germline, CDR1 is DFQATT and CDR2 is SNEGSKA (reference sequence). The V gene lost 3 bases and the J gene lost 5 bases, with 19 bases spanning the gap. The CDR3 contains 16 residues.

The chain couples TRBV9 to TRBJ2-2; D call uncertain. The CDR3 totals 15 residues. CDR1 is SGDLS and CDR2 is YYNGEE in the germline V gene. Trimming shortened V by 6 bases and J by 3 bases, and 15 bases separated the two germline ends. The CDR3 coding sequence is TGTGCCAGCAACCCGTTTGGGCCCGACACCGGGGAGCTGTTTTTT. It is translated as CASNPFGPDTGELFF. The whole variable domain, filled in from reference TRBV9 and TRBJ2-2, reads DSGVTQTPKHLITATGQRVTLRCSPRSGDLSVYWYQQSLDQGLQFLIQYYNGEERAKGNILERFSAQQFPDLHSELNLSSLELGDSALYFCASNPFGPDTGELFFGEGSRLTVL.

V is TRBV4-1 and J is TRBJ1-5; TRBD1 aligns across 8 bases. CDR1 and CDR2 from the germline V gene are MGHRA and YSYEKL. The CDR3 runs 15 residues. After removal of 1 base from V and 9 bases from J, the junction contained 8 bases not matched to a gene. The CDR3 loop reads CASSQGGQVQWPQHF. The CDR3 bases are TGCGCCAGCAGCCAAGGGGGACAGGTCCAATGGCCCCAGCATTTT.

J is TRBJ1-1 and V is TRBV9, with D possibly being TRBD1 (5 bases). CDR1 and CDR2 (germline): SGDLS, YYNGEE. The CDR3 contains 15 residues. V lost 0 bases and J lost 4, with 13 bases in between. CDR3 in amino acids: CASSVVGGGFTEAFF. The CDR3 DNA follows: TGTGCCAGCAGCGTAGTAGGCGGGGGTTTCACTGAAGCTTTCTTT.

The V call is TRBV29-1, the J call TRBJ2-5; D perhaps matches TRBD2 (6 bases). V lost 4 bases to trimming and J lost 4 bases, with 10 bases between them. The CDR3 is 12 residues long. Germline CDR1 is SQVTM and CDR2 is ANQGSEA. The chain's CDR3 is CSVATEGETQYF. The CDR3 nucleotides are TGCAGCGTTGCCACGGAGGGAGAGACCCAGTACTTC.

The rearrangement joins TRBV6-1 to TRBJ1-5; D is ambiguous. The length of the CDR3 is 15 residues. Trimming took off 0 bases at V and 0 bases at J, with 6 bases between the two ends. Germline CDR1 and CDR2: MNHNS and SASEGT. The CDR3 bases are TGTGCCAGCAGTGAAGCGCGGGGTAGCAATCAGCCCCAGCATTTT. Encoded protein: CASSEARGSNQPQHF.

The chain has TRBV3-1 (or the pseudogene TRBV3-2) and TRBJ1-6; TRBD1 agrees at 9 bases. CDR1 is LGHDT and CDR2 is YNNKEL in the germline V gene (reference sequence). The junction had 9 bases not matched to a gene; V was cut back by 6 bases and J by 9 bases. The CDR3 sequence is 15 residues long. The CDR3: CASRARDREASPLHF. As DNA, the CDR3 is TGTGCCAGCAGGGCAAGGGACAGGGAAGCTTCACCCCTCCACTTT.

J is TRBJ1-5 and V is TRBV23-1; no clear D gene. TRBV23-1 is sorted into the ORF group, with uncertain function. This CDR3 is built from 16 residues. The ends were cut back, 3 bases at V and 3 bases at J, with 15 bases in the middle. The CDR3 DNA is TGCGCCAGCAGTCATAACATAGGAGTGATCAATCAGCCCCAGCATTTT. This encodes CASSHNIGVINQPQHF.